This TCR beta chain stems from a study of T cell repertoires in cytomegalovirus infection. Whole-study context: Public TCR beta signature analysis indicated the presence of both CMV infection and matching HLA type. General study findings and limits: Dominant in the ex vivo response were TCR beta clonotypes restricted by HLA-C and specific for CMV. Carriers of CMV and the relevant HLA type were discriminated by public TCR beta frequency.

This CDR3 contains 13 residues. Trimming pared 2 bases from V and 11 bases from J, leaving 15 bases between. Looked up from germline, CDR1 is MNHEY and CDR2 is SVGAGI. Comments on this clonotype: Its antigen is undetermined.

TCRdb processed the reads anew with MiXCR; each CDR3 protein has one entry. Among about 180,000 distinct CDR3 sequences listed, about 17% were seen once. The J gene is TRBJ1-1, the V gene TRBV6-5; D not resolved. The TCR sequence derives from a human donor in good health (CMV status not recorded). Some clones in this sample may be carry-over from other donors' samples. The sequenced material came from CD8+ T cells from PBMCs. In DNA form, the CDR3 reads TGTGCCAGCAGTTACGGCCGGTCCGTCACTGCTTTCTTT. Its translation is CASSYGRSVTAFF.